This entry concerns a single T cell receptor beta chain. The antigen remains undetermined. The record originates from a study of T cell responses to AZD1222 COVID-19 vaccine. Profiled with immunoSEQ multiplex PCR; TCRdb holds only in-frame clones, not every one. The table has some 83,000 clones, approximately 90% seen once. Study findings and constraints: White British donors predominated, females outnumbered males, and clonal diversity was possibly underestimated. There were repertoire samples only from the period after the peak T cell response.

The germline gives CDR1 GTSNPN, CDR2 SVGIG (reference sequence). V lost 2 bases to trimming and J lost 9 bases; unmatched junction nucleotides: 12. The CDR3 loop spans 15 amino acids. This sequence joins TRBV30 and TRBJ2-7; TRBD2 matches 11 bases. The receptor was isolated from an adult in good health. This specimen was peripheral blood, taken on day 0 of AZD1222 vaccination. The CDR3 sequence: CAWSTTASGGWLQYF. Here the CDR3 DNA reads TGTGCCTGGAGTACGACGGCTAGCGGGGGGTGGCTGCAGTACTTC. Looking up the rest from reference TRBV30 and TRBJ2-7 gives the full variable domain: SQTIHQWPATLVQPVGSPLSLECTVEGTSNPNLYWYRQAAGRGLQLLFYSVGIGQISSEVPQNLSASRPQDRQFILSSKKLLLSDSGFYLCAWSTTASGGWLQYFGPGTRLTVT.